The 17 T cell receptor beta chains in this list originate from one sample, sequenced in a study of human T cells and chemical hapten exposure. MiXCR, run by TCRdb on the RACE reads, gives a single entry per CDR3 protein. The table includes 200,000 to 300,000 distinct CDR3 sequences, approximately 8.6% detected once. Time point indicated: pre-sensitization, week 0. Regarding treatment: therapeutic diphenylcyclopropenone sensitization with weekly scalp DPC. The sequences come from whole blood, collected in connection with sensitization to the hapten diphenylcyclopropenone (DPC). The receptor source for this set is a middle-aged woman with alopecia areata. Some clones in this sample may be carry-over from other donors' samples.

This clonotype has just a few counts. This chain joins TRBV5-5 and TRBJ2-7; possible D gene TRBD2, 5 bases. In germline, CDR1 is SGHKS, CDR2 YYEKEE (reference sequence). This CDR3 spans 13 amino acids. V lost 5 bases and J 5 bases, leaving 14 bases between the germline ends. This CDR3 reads CASRSAGEDEQYF. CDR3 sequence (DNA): TGTGCCAGCAGATCCGCCGGGGAAGACGAGCAGTACTTC.

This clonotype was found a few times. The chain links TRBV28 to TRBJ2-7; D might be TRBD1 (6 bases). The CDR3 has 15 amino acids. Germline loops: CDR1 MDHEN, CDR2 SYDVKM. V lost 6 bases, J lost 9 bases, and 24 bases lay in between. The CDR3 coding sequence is TGTGCCAGCAGCGTCTGGCAGGGCAGGGGCCAACGGCAGTACTTC. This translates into CASSVWQGRGQRQYF.

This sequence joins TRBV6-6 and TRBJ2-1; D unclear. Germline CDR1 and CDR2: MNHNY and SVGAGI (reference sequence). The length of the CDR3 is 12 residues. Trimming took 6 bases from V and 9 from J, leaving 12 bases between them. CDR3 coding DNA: TGTGCCAGCAGCCCCGCCCACGGTGAGCAGTTCTTC. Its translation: CASSPAHGEQFF.

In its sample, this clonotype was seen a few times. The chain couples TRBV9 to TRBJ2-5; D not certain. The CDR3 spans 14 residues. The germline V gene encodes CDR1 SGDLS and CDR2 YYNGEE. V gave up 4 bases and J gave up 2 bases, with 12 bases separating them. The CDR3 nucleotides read TGTGCCAGCAGCAAAACCAACAGACAAGAGACCCAGTACTTC. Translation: CASSKTNRQETQYF.

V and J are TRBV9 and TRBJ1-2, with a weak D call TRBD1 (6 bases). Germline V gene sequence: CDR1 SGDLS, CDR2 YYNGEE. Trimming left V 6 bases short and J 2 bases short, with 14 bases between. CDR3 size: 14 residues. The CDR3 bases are TGTGCCAGCACTCCGGGACACCAAAACTATGGCTACACCTTC. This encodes CASTPGHQNYGYTF.

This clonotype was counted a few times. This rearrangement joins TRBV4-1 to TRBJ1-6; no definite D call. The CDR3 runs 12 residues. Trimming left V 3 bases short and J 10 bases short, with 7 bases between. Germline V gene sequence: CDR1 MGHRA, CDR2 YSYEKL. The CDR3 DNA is TGCGCCAGCAGCCAGGGTATCTCACCCCTCCACTTT. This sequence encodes CASSQGISPLHF.

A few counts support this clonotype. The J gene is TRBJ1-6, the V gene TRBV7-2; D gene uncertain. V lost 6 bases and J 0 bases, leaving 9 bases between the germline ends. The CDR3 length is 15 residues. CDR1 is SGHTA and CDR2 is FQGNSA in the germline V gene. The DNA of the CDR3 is TGTGCCAGCAGGGGTACACCCTCCTATAATTCACCCCTCCACTTT. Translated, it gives CASRGTPSYNSPLHF.

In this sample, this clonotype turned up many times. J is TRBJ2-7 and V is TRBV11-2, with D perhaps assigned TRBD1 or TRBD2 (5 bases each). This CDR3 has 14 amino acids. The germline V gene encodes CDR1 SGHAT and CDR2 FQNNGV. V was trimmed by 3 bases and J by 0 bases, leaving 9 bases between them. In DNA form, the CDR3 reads TGTGCCAGCAGCTTTGAGGGGCCCTCCTACGAGCAGTACTTC. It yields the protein CASSFEGPSYEQYF.

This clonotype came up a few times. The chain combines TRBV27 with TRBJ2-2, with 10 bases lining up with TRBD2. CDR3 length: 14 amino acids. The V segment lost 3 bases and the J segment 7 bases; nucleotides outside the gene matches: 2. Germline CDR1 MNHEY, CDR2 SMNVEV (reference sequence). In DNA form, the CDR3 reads TGTGCCAGCAGTTTCGGGACTAGCGTCGGGGAGCTGTTTTTT. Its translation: CASSFGTSVGELFF.

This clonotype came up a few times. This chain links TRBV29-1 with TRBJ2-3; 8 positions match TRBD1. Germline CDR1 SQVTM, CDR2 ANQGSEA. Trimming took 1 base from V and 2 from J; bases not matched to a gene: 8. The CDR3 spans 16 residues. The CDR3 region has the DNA TGCAGCGTTGAAGGGGTAGGGACAGGAGACACAGATACGCAGTATTTT. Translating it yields CSVEGVGTGDTDTQYF.

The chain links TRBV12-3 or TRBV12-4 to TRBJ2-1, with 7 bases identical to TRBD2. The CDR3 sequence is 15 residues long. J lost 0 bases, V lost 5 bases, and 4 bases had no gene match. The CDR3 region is CASSNQRGSYNEQFF. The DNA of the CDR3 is TGTGCCAGCAGTAATCAGCGGGGCTCCTACAATGAGCAGTTCTTC.

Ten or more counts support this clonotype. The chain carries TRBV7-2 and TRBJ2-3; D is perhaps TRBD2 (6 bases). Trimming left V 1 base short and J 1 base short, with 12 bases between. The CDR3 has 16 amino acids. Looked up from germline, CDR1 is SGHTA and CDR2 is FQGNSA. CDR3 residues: CASSLVPGSGTDTQYF. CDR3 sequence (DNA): TGTGCCAGCAGCTTAGTTCCCGGGAGCGGCACAGATACGCAGTATTTT.

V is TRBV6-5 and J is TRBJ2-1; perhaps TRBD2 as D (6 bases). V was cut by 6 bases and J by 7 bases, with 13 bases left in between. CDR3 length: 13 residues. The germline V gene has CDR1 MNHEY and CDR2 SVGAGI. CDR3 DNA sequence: TGTGCCAGCAGCTCGGGACTCCGGAATGAGCAGTTCTTC. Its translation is CASSSGLRNEQFF.

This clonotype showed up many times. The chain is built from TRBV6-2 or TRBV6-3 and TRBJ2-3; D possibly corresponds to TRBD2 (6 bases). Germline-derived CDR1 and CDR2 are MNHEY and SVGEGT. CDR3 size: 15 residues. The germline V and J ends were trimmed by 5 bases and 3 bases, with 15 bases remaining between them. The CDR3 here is CASSRERDGTDTQYF. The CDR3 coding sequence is TGTGCCAGCAGTCGGGAGAGGGACGGGACAGATACGCAGTATTTT.

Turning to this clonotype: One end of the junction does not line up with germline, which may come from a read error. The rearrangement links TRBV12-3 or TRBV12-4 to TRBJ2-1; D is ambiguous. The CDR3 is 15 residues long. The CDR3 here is CASSLGLSLGDEQSF. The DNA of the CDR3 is TGTGCCAGCAGTTTAGGGCTATCCTTGGGTGATGAGCAGTCCTTC.

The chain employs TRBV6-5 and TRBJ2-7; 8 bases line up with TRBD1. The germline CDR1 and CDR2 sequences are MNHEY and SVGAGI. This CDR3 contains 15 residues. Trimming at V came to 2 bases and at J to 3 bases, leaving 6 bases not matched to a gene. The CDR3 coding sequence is TGTGCCAGCAGTTACGACGGGACAGGATACTACGAGCAGTACTTC. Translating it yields CASSYDGTGYYEQYF.

The CDR3 here is CASSIPGLLTDTQYF. The CDR3 nucleotides are TGTGCCAGTAGTATCCCCGGACTACTCACAGATACGCAGTATTTT. The chain employs TRBV19 and TRBJ2-3; perhaps TRBD2 as D (6 bases). CDR3 size: 15 residues. The V end was cut by 3 bases, the J end by 2 bases, with 12 bases between. Germline values: CDR1 LNHDA, CDR2 SQIVND (reference sequence).